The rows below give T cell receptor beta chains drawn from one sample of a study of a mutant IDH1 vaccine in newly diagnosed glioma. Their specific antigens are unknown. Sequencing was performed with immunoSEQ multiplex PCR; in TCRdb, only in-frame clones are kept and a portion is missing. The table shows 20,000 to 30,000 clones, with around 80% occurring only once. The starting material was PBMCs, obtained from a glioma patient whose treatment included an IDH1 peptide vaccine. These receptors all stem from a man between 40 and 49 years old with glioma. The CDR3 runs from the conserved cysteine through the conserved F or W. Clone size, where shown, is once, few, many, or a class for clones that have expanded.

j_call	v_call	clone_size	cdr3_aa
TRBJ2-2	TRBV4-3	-	CASSRLRGAGELFF
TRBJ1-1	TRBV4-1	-	CASSQVYTFWTEAFF
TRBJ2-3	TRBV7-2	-	CASSYSSGGRDTQYF
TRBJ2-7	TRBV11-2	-	CASSLGGIAYEQYF
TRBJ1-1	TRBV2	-	CASRGGKNTEAFF
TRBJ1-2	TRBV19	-	CASSIDSLYGYTF
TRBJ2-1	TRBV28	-	CASSPTRGGYNEQFF
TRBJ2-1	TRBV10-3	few	CAISESWTSEIRDNEQFF
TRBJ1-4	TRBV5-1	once	CASSQGRVNNEKLFF
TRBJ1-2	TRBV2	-	CASTRDRGESSSGYTF
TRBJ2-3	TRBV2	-	CASSAGGWTDTQYF
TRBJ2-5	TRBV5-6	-	CASSPQGTVKETQYF
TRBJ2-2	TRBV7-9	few	CASSLAEPGELFF
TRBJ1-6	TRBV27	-	CASSSLDIYNSPLHF
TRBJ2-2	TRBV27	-	CASSKGRGQGPTGELFF
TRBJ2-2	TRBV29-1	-	CSVEFSGKGGELFF
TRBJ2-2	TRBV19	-	CASSDSGRGTGELFF
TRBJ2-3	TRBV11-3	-	CASSSPGLAGGEEDTQYF
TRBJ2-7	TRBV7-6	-	CASSLSGGWSSYEQYF
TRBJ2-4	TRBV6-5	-	CASSQDIDKNIQYF
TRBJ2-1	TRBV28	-	CASSFSGRPESDEQFF
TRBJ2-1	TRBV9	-	CASSARDRYNEQFF
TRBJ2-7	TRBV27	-	CASSLSLAGGFEQYF
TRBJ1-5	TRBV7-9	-	CASSFVGTGTWGNQPQHF
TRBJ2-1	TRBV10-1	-	CASSEIAQEGHNEQFF
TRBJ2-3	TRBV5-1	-	CASSLTTGGTDTQYF
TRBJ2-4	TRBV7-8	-	CASSRSGAKNIQYF
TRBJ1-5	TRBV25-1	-	CASSEYAGGNQPQHF
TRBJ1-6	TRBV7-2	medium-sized	CASSMGWVSPLHF
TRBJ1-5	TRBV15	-	CATNRGDSGLYSNQPQHF
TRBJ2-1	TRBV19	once	CASSITSGSGDEQFF
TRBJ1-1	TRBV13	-	CASSTGTSEAFF
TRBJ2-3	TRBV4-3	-	CASSQSGTEDVADTQYF
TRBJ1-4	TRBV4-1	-	CASSQHQENEKLFF
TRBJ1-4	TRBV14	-	CASSQDKVAYTNEKLFF
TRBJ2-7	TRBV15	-	CATSRAPMAGGNEQYF
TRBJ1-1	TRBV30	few	CAGNRAKTEAFF
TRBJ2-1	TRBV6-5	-	CATILQSIYNEQFF
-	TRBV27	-	CASSLSGTATYEQYF
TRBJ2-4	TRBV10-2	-	CASSTGAKNIQYF
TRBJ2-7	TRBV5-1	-	CASSFRRDGSSYEQYF
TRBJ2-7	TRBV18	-	CASSPRQGGSYEQYF
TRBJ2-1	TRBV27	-	CASSFRGGNYNEQFF
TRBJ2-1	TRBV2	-	CASKEELASYNEQFF
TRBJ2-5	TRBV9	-	CASSRVAGGSETQYF
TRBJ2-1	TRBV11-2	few	CASSLPGTSGGNEQFF
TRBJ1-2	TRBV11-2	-	CASSIALRGQVYGYTF
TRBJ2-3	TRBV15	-	CATSTRQGATDTQYF
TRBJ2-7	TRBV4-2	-	CASSQELTSGSYEQYF
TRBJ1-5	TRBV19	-	CASGGYNQPQHF
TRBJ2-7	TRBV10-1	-	CASSLSGSPYEQYF
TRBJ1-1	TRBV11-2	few	CASSLDLLNTEAFF
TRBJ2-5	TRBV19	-	CASSMGGVQETQYF
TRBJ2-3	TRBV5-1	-	CASSSERRNTDTQYF
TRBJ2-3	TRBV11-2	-	CASSPYRGRGTDTQYF
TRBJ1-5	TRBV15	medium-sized	CATSSTGGNQPQHF
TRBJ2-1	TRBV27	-	CASSFLDREQFF
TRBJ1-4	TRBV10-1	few	CASSSGTAGEKLFF
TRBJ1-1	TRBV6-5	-	CASRSRDWGGTEAFF